The clone carrying this T cell receptor (beta chain) was recorded a few times. Using unique molecular identifiers, the investigators prepared the TCRbeta library. TCRdb redid the calling of the PCR reads with MiXCR, one entry per CDR3 protein. The sample has around 400,000 distinct CDR3 sequences; about 20% are singletons. This entry is derived from a study of T-cell reconstitution after alpha-beta-depleted transplantation in children. Losses at the gene ends were 3 bases for V and 6 bases for J; bases not matched to a gene: 7. The germline V gene has CDR1 MGHDK and CDR2 SYGVNS. The CDR3 has 14 residues.

The chain is built from TRBV25-1 and TRBJ2-7; 8 bases line up with TRBD1. The sequence derives from a human donor who donated a stem cell graft to a child with acute myeloid leukemia. The sequencing here drew on PBMCs from the stem cell graft donor, taken from the stem cell graft. The CDR3 DNA follows: TGTGCCAGCAGTGACTCAGGGGGCTTAAGCGAGCAGTACTTC. Translation: CASSDSGGLSEQYF.